This TCR beta chain appears in the sequencing data of a study of blood T cell repertoires in COVID-19. Study-level background: The study drew acute and convalescent COVID-19 samples from the United States, Italy and Spain.

Original handling: Amplifying reference gene primers gave estimates of nucleated cell counts. Assay: immunoSEQ multiplex PCR; the TCRdb copy retains only in-frame clones and omits some. The DNA gave D and trimming, while V, J and clone size come from that table. The sample holds nearly 95,000 clones, 75% to 90% seen once. The CDR3 extends over 12 amino acids. V lost 5 bases and J 6 bases, leaving 10 bases between the germline ends. This sequence originates from a human donor with active COVID-19. The donor label of this sample is uncertain. This chain connects TRBV12-3 or TRBV12-4 to TRBJ1-2; TRBD1 might be the D (6 bases). The sample taken for sequencing was peripheral blood. The CDR3 sequence: CASSTGINGYTF. The CDR3 nucleotides are TGTGCCAGCAGTACAGGGATTAATGGCTACACCTTC.